What follows is one TCR beta chain and its context. Its antigen remains unidentified. This record comes from a study of T cell repertoires in ileal Crohn's disease. Study results and limitations: Mucosal expansions were suggested to be mainly CD8 T cells. All patients with clonality above 26.8% had endoscopic recurrence.

Included were adult ileal or ileocolonic Crohn's patients indicated for ileocolonic resection. The V and J ends lost 3 bases and 5 bases, in that order; junction bases with no gene match: 3. In germline, CDR1 is SEHNR, CDR2 FQNEAQ (reference sequence). This CDR3 comprises 13 residues. Per sample, roughly 500 nanograms of biopsy DNA were TCRB immunosequenced. Libraries were prepared by immunoSEQ multiplex PCR; TCRdb keeps only in-frame clonotypes and omits some of them. The sample holds roughly 3,500 clones, around 83% seen once. Sequenced: ileal tissue. The sequence was obtained from an adult with Crohn's disease. The J gene is TRBJ1-1, the V gene TRBV7-9; 7 bases are a match to TRBD1. The CDR3 sequence is CASSLTGMTEAFF. The CDR3 nucleotides are TGTGCCAGCAGCTTGACAGGGATGACTGAAGCTTTCTTT.